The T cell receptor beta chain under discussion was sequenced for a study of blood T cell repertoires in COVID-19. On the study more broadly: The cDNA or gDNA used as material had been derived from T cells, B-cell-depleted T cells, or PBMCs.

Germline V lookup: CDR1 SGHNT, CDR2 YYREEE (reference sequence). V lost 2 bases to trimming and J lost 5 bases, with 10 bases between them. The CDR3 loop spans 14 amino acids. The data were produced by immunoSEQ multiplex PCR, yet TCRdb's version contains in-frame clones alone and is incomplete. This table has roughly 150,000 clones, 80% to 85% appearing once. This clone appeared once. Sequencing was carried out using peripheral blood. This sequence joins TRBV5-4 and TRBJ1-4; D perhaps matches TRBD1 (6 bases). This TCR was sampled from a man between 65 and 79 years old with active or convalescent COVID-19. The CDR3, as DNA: TGTGCCAGCAGCTTAGGGGGAAAGAATGAAAAACTGTTTTTT. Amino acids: CASSLGGKNEKLFF.